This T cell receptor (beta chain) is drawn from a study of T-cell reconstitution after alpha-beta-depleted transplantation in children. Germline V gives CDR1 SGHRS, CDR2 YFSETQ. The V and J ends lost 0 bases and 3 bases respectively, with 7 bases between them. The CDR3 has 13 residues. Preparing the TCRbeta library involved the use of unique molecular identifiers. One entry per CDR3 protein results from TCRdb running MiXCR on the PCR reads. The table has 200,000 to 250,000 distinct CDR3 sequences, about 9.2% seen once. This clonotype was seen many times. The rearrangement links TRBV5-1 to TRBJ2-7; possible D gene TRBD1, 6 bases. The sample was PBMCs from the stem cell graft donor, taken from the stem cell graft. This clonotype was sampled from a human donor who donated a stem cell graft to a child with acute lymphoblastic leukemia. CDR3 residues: CASSLETGYEQYF. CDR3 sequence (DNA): TGCGCCAGCAGCTTGGAGACAGGCTACGAGCAGTACTTC. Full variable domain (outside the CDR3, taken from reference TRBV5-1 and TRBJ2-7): KAGVTQTPRYLIKTRGQQVTLSCSPISGHRSVSWYQQTPGQGLQFLFEYFSETQRNKGNFPGRFSGRQFSNSRSEMNVSTLELGDSALYLCASSLETGYEQYFGPGTRLTVT.